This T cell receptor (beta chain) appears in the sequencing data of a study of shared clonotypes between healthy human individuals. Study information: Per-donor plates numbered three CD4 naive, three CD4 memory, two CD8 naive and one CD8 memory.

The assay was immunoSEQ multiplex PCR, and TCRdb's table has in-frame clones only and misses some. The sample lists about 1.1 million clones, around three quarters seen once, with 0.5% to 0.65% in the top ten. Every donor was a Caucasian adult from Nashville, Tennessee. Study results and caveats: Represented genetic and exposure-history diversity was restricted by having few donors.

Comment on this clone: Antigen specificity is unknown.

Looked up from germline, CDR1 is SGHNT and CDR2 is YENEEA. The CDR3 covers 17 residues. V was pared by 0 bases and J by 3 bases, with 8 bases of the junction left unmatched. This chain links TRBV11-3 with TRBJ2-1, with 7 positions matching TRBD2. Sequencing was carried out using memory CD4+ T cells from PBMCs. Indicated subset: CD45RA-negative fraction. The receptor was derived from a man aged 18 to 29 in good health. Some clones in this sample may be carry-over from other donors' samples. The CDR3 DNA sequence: TGTGCCAGCAGCTTAGATAGGCCTAGCGGACTCTACAATGAGCAGTTCTTC. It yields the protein CASSLDRPSGLYNEQFF.